Following are 32 T cell receptor beta chains from one sample sequenced in a study of blood T cell repertoires in COVID-19. Assay: immunoSEQ multiplex PCR; the TCRdb copy retains only in-frame clones and omits some. The sample gives about 60,000 clones, more than 75% of which show up once; more than 20% is in the top ten. The sample taken for sequencing was peripheral blood. The origin of the receptors is a man aged 50 or older with active or convalescent COVID-19.

This chain links TRBV9 with TRBJ1-1; D is ambiguous. V lost 3 bases to trimming and J lost 4 bases, with 13 bases between them. CDR1 SGDLS and CDR2 YYNGEE come from the germline V gene. The length of the CDR3 is 14 residues. This CDR3 reads CASSATQRSTEAFF. As DNA, the CDR3 is TGTGCCAGCAGCGCTACTCAGAGGTCCACTGAAGCTTTCTTT.

The rearrangement joins TRBV28 to TRBJ2-7; 11 bases are shared with TRBD2. The CDR3 is made up of 15 amino acids. Germline assignment: CDR1 MDHEN and CDR2 SYDVKM. V lost 6 bases, J lost 3 bases, and 7 bases stayed unmatched. CDR3 bases: TGTGCCAGCAGCCTACCTCTAGCGGGAGGCTACGAGCAGTACTTC. Its protein product is CASSLPLAGGYEQYF.

The chain is built from TRBV5-1 and TRBJ2-5, with 10 bases lining up with TRBD2. The CDR3 loop spans 15 amino acids. Germline V gives CDR1 SGHRS, CDR2 YFSETQ. V lost 4 bases to trimming and J lost 2 bases; unmatched junction nucleotides: 5. The CDR3 region has the DNA TGCGCCAGCAGCGTCGGGACTAGCGCTCAAGAGACCCAGTACTTC. Translating it yields CASSVGTSAQETQYF.

In its sample, this clone was seen a few times. This sequence joins TRBV7-9 and TRBJ1-4; no clear D. CDR3 length: 16 amino acids. Germline V CDR1 and CDR2: SEHNR, FQNEAQ (reference sequence). Trimming took off 5 bases at V and 0 bases at J, with 13 bases between the two ends. CDR3 loop: CASSANPTSTNEKLFF. The CDR3 DNA is TGTGCCAGCAGCGCCAACCCTACCTCAACTAATGAAAAACTGTTTTTT.

The rearrangement uses TRBV5-1 and TRBJ2-5, with TRBD1 identical over 7 bases. Trimming took 6 bases from V and 2 from J; bases not matched to a gene: 7. The CDR3 spans 14 residues. CDR1 SGHRS and CDR2 YFSETQ come from the germline V gene. The CDR3 is CASNRDSLQETQYF. The CDR3 DNA reads TGCGCCAGCAACCGGGACAGCCTACAAGAGACCCAGTACTTC. The whole variable domain, remainder taken from reference TRBV5-1 and TRBJ2-5, is KAGVTQTPRYLIKTRGQQVTLSCSPISGHRSVSWYQQTPGQGLQFLFEYFSETQRNKGNFPGRFSGRQFSNSRSEMNVSTLELGDSALYLCASNRDSLQETQYFGPGTRLLVL.

The gene calls are TRBV15 and TRBJ2-1; 10 bases are a match to TRBD2. The CDR3 totals 14 residues. The V segment lost 7 bases and the J segment 10 bases; nucleotides outside the gene matches: 10. The germline V gene has CDR1 LNHNV and CDR2 YYDKDF (reference sequence). The CDR3 DNA reads TGTGCCACCACCGGCCTAGCGGGAGTCGAAGAGCAGTTCTTC. Amino acid sequence: CATTGLAGVEEQFF.

The chain has TRBV9 and TRBJ2-2; 15 positions agree with TRBD2. Germline V lookup: CDR1 SGDLS, CDR2 YYNGEE. The V gene end was trimmed by 7 bases and the J gene end by 9 bases; junction bases not matched to a gene: 7. The CDR3 length is 15 residues. The CDR3 coding sequence is TGTGCCAGCGGACTAGCGGGGGGGCGTAACCGGGAGCTGTTTTTT. This codes for CASGLAGGRNRELFF.

The chain uses TRBV7-6 and TRBJ2-3, with 8 bases that match TRBD2. The CDR3 runs to 16 residues. Unmatched junction bases numbered 7, after V lost 1 base and J lost 4 bases. CDR1 SGHVS and CDR2 FNYEAQ come from the germline V gene. CDR3 sequence (DNA): TGTGCCAGCAGCTTAGATCCCGGGAGGGCCGCAGATACGCAGTATTTT. Translation gives CASSLDPGRAADTQYF.

This clone came up once. The chain joins TRBV5-1 to TRBJ2-2; maybe TRBD2 (6 bases). V shed 7 bases and J shed 6 bases, with 19 bases lying between them. This CDR3 has 15 residues. Looked up from germline, CDR1 is SGHRS and CDR2 is YFSETQ. The CDR3 DNA reads as TGCGCCAGCGCACCCATCTCGGGGGTCTCCGGGGAGCTGTTTTTT. The encoded protein is CASAPISGVSGELFF.

The chain is built from TRBV10-3 and TRBJ2-1; 8 nucleotides match TRBD1. After removal of 5 bases from V and 5 bases from J, the junction contained 5 bases not matched to a gene. The germline CDR1 and CDR2 sequences are ENHRY and SYGVKD. The CDR3 runs 14 residues. The CDR3 DNA is TGTGCCATCAGTAATGACAGGGGAAACAATGAGCAGTTCTTC. Translating it yields CAISNDRGNNEQFF.

The V call is TRBV5-6, the J call TRBJ1-5, with D unresolved. The CDR3 has 15 amino acids. The V end was cut by 1 base, the J end by 5 bases, with 13 bases between. The germline V gene has CDR1 SGHDT and CDR2 YYEEEE. CDR3 in amino acids: CASSLLAGYDQPQHF. In DNA form, the CDR3 reads TGTGCCAGCAGCTTGCTGGCCGGGTACGATCAGCCCCAGCATTTT.

This chain uses TRBV4-2 with TRBJ2-7; perhaps TRBD2 as D (6 bases). This CDR3 comprises 15 residues. Germline CDR1 and CDR2: LGHNA and YNFKEQ. Trimming removed 1 base at V and 0 bases at J, with 10 bases between. The CDR3 DNA reads as TGTGCCAGCAGCCAAGGCGGGGAGAGCTCCTACGAGCAGTACTTC. Residues: CASSQGGESSYEQYF.

V is TRBV7-9 and J is TRBJ1-1; 11 nucleotides match TRBD1. Per germline, CDR1 SEHNR and CDR2 FQNEAQ (reference sequence). The ends lost 3 bases at V and 5 bases at J; junction bases unmatched: 5. CDR3 length equals 15 residues. CDR3 DNA sequence: TGTGCCAGCAGCTTCCGGGACAGGGGGAGGACTGAAGCTTTCTTT. Translating it yields CASSFRDRGRTEAFF.

This clone was observed a single time. The chain combines TRBV5-6 with TRBJ1-4, with 8 bases aligning to TRBD1. Germline CDR1 reads SGHDT; CDR2 reads YYEEEE. This CDR3 is built from 14 residues. V lost 3 bases to trimming and J lost 8 bases; unmatched junction nucleotides: 6. This CDR3 is CASSSDRGYEKLFF. In DNA form, the CDR3 reads TGTGCCAGCAGCTCCGACAGGGGTTACGAAAAACTGTTTTTT. The complete variable domain, with remaining parts taken from reference TRBV5-6 and TRBJ1-4, reads DAGVTQSPTHLIKTRGQQVTLRCSPKSGHDTVSWYQQALGQGPQFIFQYYEEEERQRGNFPDRFSGHQFPNYSSELNVNALLLGDSALYLCASSSDRGYEKLFFGSGTQLSVL.

The rearrangement joins TRBV30 to TRBJ2-3; 8 nucleotides align to TRBD2. The CDR3 runs 14 residues. V shed 0 bases and J 3 bases; nucleotides not matched to a gene: 2. CDR1 is GTSNPN, CDR2 SVGIG, per germline (reference sequence). The CDR3 DNA follows: TGTGCCTGGAGTGTGGGACTAGAGACAGATACGCAGTATTTT. Its translation is CAWSVGLETDTQYF.

The chain recombines TRBV5-1 with TRBJ2-3; 7 bases fit TRBD2. The V gene's germline CDR1 is SGHRS and CDR2 YFSETQ. V was pared by 5 bases and J by 2 bases, with 5 bases of the junction left unmatched. The CDR3 is 14 amino acids. The CDR3 sequence is CASSWRENTDTQYF. CDR3 bases: TGCGCCAGCAGTTGGCGGGAGAACACAGATACGCAGTATTTT. Complete variable domain (other parts from reference TRBV5-1 and TRBJ2-3): KAGVTQTPRYLIKTRGQQVTLSCSPISGHRSVSWYQQTPGQGLQFLFEYFSETQRNKGNFPGRFSGRQFSNSRSEMNVSTLELGDSALYLCASSWRENTDTQYFGPGTRLTVL.

This chain connects TRBV28 to TRBJ1-3, with 8 positions matching TRBD1. With V trimmed by 8 bases and J by 4 bases, 10 bases remained unmatched. There are 15 residues in the CDR3. The germline V gene encodes CDR1 MDHEN and CDR2 SYDVKM. CDR3 in DNA: TGTGCCAGCCAGGGGGACAGGCGGCTGGGAAACACCATATATTTT. Translated: CASQGDRRLGNTIYF.

A few counts support this clone. The rearrangement links TRBV5-3 to TRBJ1-5; perhaps TRBD1 as D (6 bases). TRBV5-3 is placed among ORFs of uncertain function. The CDR3 is 14 amino acids. V lost 1 base, J lost 6 bases, and 11 bases lay in between. The CDR3 DNA sequence: TGTGCCAGAAGCTTGTGGGGGCCGGTTCAGCCCCAGCATTTT. The encoded protein is CARSLWGPVQPQHF.

The chain has TRBV27 and TRBJ1-1; unclear D gene. In germline, CDR1 is MNHEY, CDR2 SMNVEV (reference sequence). The CDR3 covers 13 residues. Trimming removed 7 bases from V and 1 base from J, with 10 bases in between. CDR3 in DNA: TGTGCCAGCATGTCCGGGAGGAACACTGAAGCTTTCTTT. It translates to CASMSGRNTEAFF.

The rearrangement joins TRBV6-2 or TRBV6-3 to TRBJ2-2; the D is unclear. Deletions cut 0 bases from V and 5 bases from J, with 10 bases between. Looked up from germline, CDR1 is MNHEY and CDR2 is SVGEGT. The CDR3 consists of 15 residues. The CDR3 region is CASSYSSFFTGELFF. CDR3 coding DNA: TGTGCCAGCAGTTACTCGAGCTTTTTTACCGGGGAGCTGTTTTTT.

The V call is TRBV29-1, the J call TRBJ2-7, with D possibly matching TRBD1 (6 bases). CDR1 is SQVTM, CDR2 ANQGSEA, per germline. The CDR3 totals 11 residues. Trimming cost V 6 bases and J 6 bases, with 12 bases left between them. The CDR3 is CSVVAGVEQYF. In DNA form, the CDR3 reads TGCAGCGTAGTGGCAGGGGTCGAGCAGTACTTC.

CDR3 bases: TGTGCCAGCAGCTCAGCCGGGACAGGAACCTACGAGCAGTACTTC. Translated: CASSSAGTGTYEQYF. The chain links TRBV7-9 to TRBJ2-7, with 8 nucleotides matching TRBD1. The germline V gene has CDR1 SEHNR and CDR2 FQNEAQ (reference sequence). The CDR3 has 15 amino acids. V lost 4 bases, J lost 2 bases, and 7 bases stayed unmatched.

The chain uses TRBV11-2 and TRBJ2-2; possibly TRBD2 for D (5 bases). Germline values: CDR1 SGHAT, CDR2 FQNNGV. The V and J ends lost 6 bases and 2 bases respectively, with 10 bases between them. The CDR3 contains 14 residues. CDR3 sequence reads: CASRWTGNTGELFF. CDR3 nucleotides: TGTGCCAGCAGATGGACTGGCAACACCGGGGAGCTGTTTTTT.

This chain links TRBV7-9 with TRBJ1-2; D is uncertain. This CDR3 comprises 14 residues. In germline, CDR1 is SEHNR, CDR2 FQNEAQ (reference sequence). The ends were cut back, 1 base at V and 4 bases at J, with 10 bases in the middle. CDR3 sequence: CASSLGASGYGYTF. DNA for the CDR3: TGTGCCAGCAGCTTAGGCGCAAGCGGCTATGGCTACACCTTC.

The chain combines TRBV6-6 with TRBJ1-1; D is uncertain. V lost 6 bases and J lost 1, with 9 bases in between. The CDR3 extends over 13 amino acids. Germline lookup yields CDR1 MNHNY and CDR2 SVGAGI (reference sequence). The CDR3 spells CASSRDPNTEAFF. For the CDR3, the DNA is TGTGCCAGCAGCCGGGATCCGAACACTGAAGCTTTCTTT.

The rearrangement links TRBV9 to TRBJ2-1, with 11 bases fitting TRBD2. The V gene end was trimmed by 3 bases and the J gene end by 1 base; junction bases not matched to a gene: 0. This CDR3 has 15 amino acids. Germline-derived CDR1 and CDR2 are SGDLS and YYNGEE. This CDR3 reads CASSGTSGSYNEQFF. In nucleotides, the CDR3 is TGTGCCAGCAGCGGGACTAGCGGGTCCTACAATGAGCAGTTCTTC.

CDR3 protein: CASSLRLADYNEQFF. Here the CDR3 DNA reads TGCGCCAGCAGCTTGAGGCTAGCGGACTACAATGAGCAGTTCTTC. The J gene is TRBJ2-1, the V gene TRBV5-1; 7 bases are a match to TRBD2. Germline V CDR1 and CDR2: SGHRS, YFSETQ. With V trimmed by 1 base and J by 3 bases, 4 bases remained unmatched. This CDR3 is 15 amino acids long.

The rearrangement joins TRBV18 to TRBJ2-1, with 14 bases fitting TRBD2. Germline CDR1 and CDR2: KGHSH and LQKENI. The CDR3 is made up of 17 amino acids. Germline trimming cut 2 bases from V and 3 bases from J; bases unmatched to any gene: 3. The CDR3 region has the DNA TGTGCCAGCTCACCAGGGACTAGCGGGAGTAACTACAATGAGCAGTTCTTC. Its translation: CASSPGTSGSNYNEQFF.

The chain combines TRBV30 with TRBJ1-4, with 7 bases identical to TRBD1. The V segment lost 2 bases and the J segment 5 bases; nucleotides outside the gene matches: 8. Germline V CDR1 and CDR2: GTSNPN, SVGIG (reference sequence). The CDR3 runs to 15 residues. CDR3 DNA sequence: TGTGCCTGGAGTAGGCAGGGGGGTATAAATGAAAAACTGTTTTTT. Amino acid sequence: CAWSRQGGINEKLFF.

The genes are TRBV7-3 and TRBJ2-5; no firm D call. There are 13 residues in the CDR3. Trimming took 5 bases from V and 0 from J, leaving 7 bases between them. CDR1 and CDR2 (germline): SGHTA, FQGTGA. The CDR3 is CASSRGYQETQYF. In nucleotides, the CDR3 is TGTGCCAGCAGCCGAGGCTACCAAGAGACCCAGTACTTC.

J is TRBJ2-4 and V is TRBV5-1, with D perhaps matching TRBD1 (5 bases). CDR1 is SGHRS, CDR2 YFSETQ, per germline. Trimming removed 0 bases from V and 8 bases from J, with 12 bases in between. The CDR3 runs to 14 residues. CDR3 protein: CASSLDAGWDIQYF. In nucleotides, the CDR3 is TGCGCCAGCAGCTTGGATGCAGGGTGGGACATTCAGTACTTC.

The V gene is TRBV19, the J gene TRBJ2-3, with TRBD1 as a possible D gene (6 bases). The ends were cut back, 10 bases at V and 2 bases at J, with 13 bases in the middle. Germline CDR1 is LNHDA and CDR2 is SQIVND (reference sequence). The CDR3 covers 13 residues. DNA for the CDR3: TGTGCCACGGAAGACAGGTTCACAGATACGCAGTATTTT. Residues: CATEDRFTDTQYF.